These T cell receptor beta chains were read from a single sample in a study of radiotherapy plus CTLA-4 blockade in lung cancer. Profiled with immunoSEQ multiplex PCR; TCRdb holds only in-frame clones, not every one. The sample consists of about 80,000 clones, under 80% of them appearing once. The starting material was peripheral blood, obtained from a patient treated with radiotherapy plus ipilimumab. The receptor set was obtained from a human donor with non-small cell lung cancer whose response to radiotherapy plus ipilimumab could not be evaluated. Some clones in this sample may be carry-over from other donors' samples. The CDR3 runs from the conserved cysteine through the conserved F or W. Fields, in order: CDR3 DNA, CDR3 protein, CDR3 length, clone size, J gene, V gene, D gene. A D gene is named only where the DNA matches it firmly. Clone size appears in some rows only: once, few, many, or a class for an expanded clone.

cdr3_nt: TGTGCCAGCAGTACAGGGAATGGCTACACCTTC
cdr3_aa: CASSTGNGYTF
cdr3_length: 11
clone_size: -
j_call: TRBJ1-2
v_call: TRBV28
d_call: -

cdr3_nt: TGTGCCAGCAGCTTGGGGGACAGGGTTGGGGATACGCAGTATTTT
cdr3_aa: CASSLGDRVGDTQYF
cdr3_length: 15
clone_size: once
j_call: TRBJ2-3
v_call: TRBV5-6
d_call: TRBD1

cdr3_nt: TGCGCCAGCACTAGGGGTGACAGAAACACTGAAGCTTTCTTT
cdr3_aa: CASTRGDRNTEAFF
cdr3_length: 14
clone_size: -
j_call: TRBJ1-1
v_call: TRBV5-1
d_call: -

cdr3_nt: TGTGCCAGTAGTATAGGGGCCCGACAGGGTGAAGGTGAAGCTTTCTTT
cdr3_aa: CASSIGARQGEGEAFF
cdr3_length: 16
clone_size: -
j_call: TRBJ1-1
v_call: TRBV19
d_call: TRBD1

cdr3_nt: TGTGCCAGCAGTTTAGGAGGACCTCAGCCCCAGCATTTT
cdr3_aa: CASSLGGPQPQHF
cdr3_length: 13
clone_size: -
j_call: TRBJ1-5
v_call: TRBV28
d_call: -

cdr3_nt: TGTGCCAGCAGCCCCGGGACAGGGGTCCTCGCTAACTATGGCTACACCTTC
cdr3_aa: CASSPGTGVLANYGYTF
cdr3_length: 17
clone_size: -
j_call: TRBJ1-2
v_call: TRBV14
d_call: TRBD1

cdr3_nt: TGTGCCAGCAGTGTCCCAGGGAACACTGAAGCTTTCTTT
cdr3_aa: CASSVPGNTEAFF
cdr3_length: 13
clone_size: -
j_call: TRBJ1-1
v_call: TRBV6-5
d_call: -

cdr3_nt: TGTGCCAGCAGCTTAGTGGGGGGTCCGTACAATGAGCAGTTCTTC
cdr3_aa: CASSLVGGPYNEQFF
cdr3_length: 15
clone_size: -
j_call: TRBJ2-1
v_call: TRBV7-2
d_call: -

cdr3_nt: TGTGCCAGCAGCTTAACCGGGACAGGTGACTACGAGCAGTACTTC
cdr3_aa: CASSLTGTGDYEQYF
cdr3_length: 15
clone_size: -
j_call: TRBJ2-7
v_call: TRBV7-2
d_call: TRBD1

cdr3_nt: TGCGCCAGCAGCTTTCTAACAGGGAGGGGGACTGAAGCTTTCTTT
cdr3_aa: CASSFLTGRGTEAFF
cdr3_length: 15
clone_size: -
j_call: TRBJ1-1
v_call: TRBV5-1
d_call: -

cdr3_nt: TGTGCTAGCAGCTTTTCCGACAGGTTCAATGAGCAGTTCTTC
cdr3_aa: CASSFSDRFNEQFF
cdr3_length: 14
clone_size: -
j_call: TRBJ2-1
v_call: TRBV7-7
d_call: -

cdr3_nt: TGTGCCAGCGGGGGGAAGCCTAATTCACCCCTCCACTTT
cdr3_aa: CASGGKPNSPLHF
cdr3_length: 13
clone_size: -
j_call: TRBJ1-6
v_call: TRBV6-5
d_call: -

cdr3_nt: TGTGCCAGCAGCGTAGACGTGGGGCAGAACGAGCAGTACTTC
cdr3_aa: CASSVDVGQNEQYF
cdr3_length: 14
clone_size: -
j_call: TRBJ2-7
v_call: TRBV9
d_call: -

cdr3_nt: TGTGCCAGCAGTTCCACCCTAGCGGGGGAGGACTACAATGAGCAGTTCTTC
cdr3_aa: CASSSTLAGEDYNEQFF
cdr3_length: 17
clone_size: -
j_call: TRBJ2-1
v_call: TRBV28
d_call: TRBD2

cdr3_nt: TGCGCCAGCAGCCACGTGGCAGGAACCGCTGGAAACACCATATATTTT
cdr3_aa: CASSHVAGTAGNTIYF
cdr3_length: 16
clone_size: -
j_call: TRBJ1-3
v_call: TRBV4-3
d_call: -

cdr3_nt: TGTGCCAGCAGCTTGGACATCTCCTACAATGAGCAGTTCTTC
cdr3_aa: CASSLDISYNEQFF
cdr3_length: 14
clone_size: -
j_call: TRBJ2-1
v_call: TRBV5-4
d_call: -

cdr3_nt: TGTGCCAGCAGTACTTACGCGGGGGGGCAGCACTACGAGCAGTACTTC
cdr3_aa: CASSTYAGGQHYEQYF
cdr3_length: 16
clone_size: -
j_call: TRBJ2-7
v_call: TRBV28
d_call: TRBD2

cdr3_nt: TGTGCCAGCAGTTCCGGCCAGGGAATAGCCAAAAACATTCAGTACTTC
cdr3_aa: CASSSGQGIAKNIQYF
cdr3_length: 16
clone_size: -
j_call: TRBJ2-4
v_call: TRBV6-5
d_call: -

cdr3_nt: TGTGCCATCAGTGCAAGGGGGGGAAGCACAGATACGCAGTATTTT
cdr3_aa: CAISARGGSTDTQYF
cdr3_length: 15
clone_size: once
j_call: TRBJ2-3
v_call: TRBV10-3
d_call: -

cdr3_nt: TGCGCCAGCAGCTCGGAGGGACGACCTAGTGATACGCAGTATTTT
cdr3_aa: CASSSEGRPSDTQYF
cdr3_length: 15
clone_size: -
j_call: TRBJ2-3
v_call: TRBV5-1
d_call: -

cdr3_nt: TGTGCCAGCTCACCGACAGGTAGCACAGATACGCAGTATTTT
cdr3_aa: CASSPTGSTDTQYF
cdr3_length: 14
clone_size: -
j_call: TRBJ2-3
v_call: TRBV18
d_call: -

cdr3_nt: TGTGCCAGCAGACTTTCTCACTCTAACCGGGGGACTTACGAGCAGTACTTC
cdr3_aa: CASRLSHSNRGTYEQYF
cdr3_length: 17
clone_size: -
j_call: TRBJ2-7
v_call: TRBV4-2
d_call: -

cdr3_nt: TGTGCCAGCAGTTTATCTTTCCTAGCGAGTGAGCAGTTCTTC
cdr3_aa: CASSLSFLASEQFF
cdr3_length: 14
clone_size: -
j_call: TRBJ2-1
v_call: TRBV27
d_call: -

cdr3_nt: TGTGCCAGCAGTTACTTACCGGGACAGAGGACCTACGAGCAGTACTTC
cdr3_aa: CASSYLPGQRTYEQYF
cdr3_length: 16
clone_size: -
j_call: TRBJ2-7
v_call: TRBV6-5
d_call: TRBD1

cdr3_nt: TGTGCCAGCAGCTTGACAGGGTGGGAGACCCAGTACTTC
cdr3_aa: CASSLTGWETQYF
cdr3_length: 13
clone_size: -
j_call: TRBJ2-5
v_call: TRBV4-2
d_call: TRBD1

cdr3_nt: TGTGCCATCAGTGAGTCGACAGGGAACGAGCAGTACTTC
cdr3_aa: CAISESTGNEQYF
cdr3_length: 13
clone_size: -
j_call: TRBJ2-7
v_call: TRBV10-3
d_call: TRBD1

cdr3_nt: TGTGCCACCTCACATGGACAGACCCAAGAGACCCAGTACTTC
cdr3_aa: CATSHGQTQETQYF
cdr3_length: 14
clone_size: -
j_call: TRBJ2-5
v_call: TRBV10-3
d_call: -

cdr3_nt: TGTGCCAGAACCCCGGGGGGGTCACCCCTCCACTTT
cdr3_aa: CARTPGGSPLHF
cdr3_length: 12
clone_size: -
j_call: TRBJ1-6
v_call: TRBV6-5
d_call: -

cdr3_nt: TGTGCCAGCAGCCAACGTGACCAAGAGACCCAGTACTTC
cdr3_aa: CASSQRDQETQYF
cdr3_length: 13
clone_size: -
j_call: TRBJ2-5
v_call: TRBV4-2
d_call: -

cdr3_nt: TGTGCCAGCAGCCGGACAGGGAACTACGAGCAGTACTTC
cdr3_aa: CASSRTGNYEQYF
cdr3_length: 13
clone_size: medium-sized
j_call: TRBJ2-7
v_call: TRBV5-6
d_call: TRBD1

cdr3_nt: TGTGCCAGCTCACCCTCTGGACAGGGGGCCGGAAACACCATATATTTT
cdr3_aa: CASSPSGQGAGNTIYF
cdr3_length: 16
clone_size: -
j_call: TRBJ1-3
v_call: TRBV18
d_call: TRBD1